This T cell receptor (beta chain) was sequenced for a study of T cell changes during pregnancy in multiple sclerosis. Germline V lookup: CDR1 MNHNS, CDR2 SASEGT. V dropped 3 bases and J dropped 0; count of bases not matched to a gene: 14. The CDR3 is 19 residues long. Sequencing was performed with immunoSEQ multiplex PCR; in TCRdb, only in-frame clones are kept and a portion is missing. Among about 69,000 clones listed, roughly 88% were seen once. The source is a female donor with multiple sclerosis, enrolled in a pregnancy study. The rearrangement links TRBV6-1 to TRBJ2-3; 8 bases map to TRBD1. The source material was peripheral blood, sampled in the third trimester of pregnancy. Written as DNA, the CDR3 is TGTGCCAGCAGTGACACTTGGGGCCGTGGACAGGGAAGCACAGATACGCAGTATTTT. Translation gives CASSDTWGRGQGSTDTQYF.